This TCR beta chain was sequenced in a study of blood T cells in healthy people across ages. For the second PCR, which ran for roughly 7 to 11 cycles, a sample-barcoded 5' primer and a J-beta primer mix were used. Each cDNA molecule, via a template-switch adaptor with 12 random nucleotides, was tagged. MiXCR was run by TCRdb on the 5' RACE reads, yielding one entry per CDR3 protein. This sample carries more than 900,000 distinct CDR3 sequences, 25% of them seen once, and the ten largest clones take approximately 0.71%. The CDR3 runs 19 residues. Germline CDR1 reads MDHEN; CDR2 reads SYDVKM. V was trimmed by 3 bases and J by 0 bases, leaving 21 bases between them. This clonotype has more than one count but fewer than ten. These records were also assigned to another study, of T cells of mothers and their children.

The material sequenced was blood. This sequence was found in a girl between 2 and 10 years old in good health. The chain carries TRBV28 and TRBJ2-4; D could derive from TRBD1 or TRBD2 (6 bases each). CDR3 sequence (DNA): TGTGCCAGCAGTTTGAGGGGGGACCTAAATCCCCCAGCCAAAAACATTCAGTACTTC. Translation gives CASSLRGDLNPPAKNIQYF.